This T cell receptor beta chain is drawn from a study of beta chain features in type 1 diabetes. General study results and limits: Unsettled here was the matter of whether HLA type influences TCRB rearrangement. PCR may have favored shorter templates equally in patients and controls. Insertions at VDJ junctions were less frequent in type 1 diabetes patients. These patients also deleted more nucleotides at the same junctions.

Populations obtained by sorting all exceeded 98% purity. Expressed TCRB transcripts were sequenced because the isolated RNA had all been reverse transcribed beforehand. Sequencing used immunoSEQ multiplex PCR; TCRdb keeps in-frame clones, though not all of them. The sample has 310,000 or so clones; approximately 11% are singletons. Comment on this clone: No antigen is known for it.

V lost 0 bases, J lost 8 bases, and 14 bases lay in between. The CDR3 has 15 residues. The germline CDR1 and CDR2 sequences are SGHTA and FQGNSA. This chain joins TRBV7-2 and TRBJ2-4; TRBD1 might be the D (6 bases). Material for sequencing was naive CD4+ T cells from blood. The TCR originated in a woman aged 30 to 39 in good health. The CDR3 loop is CASSLAGASSDIQYF. The CDR3 bases are TGTGCCAGCAGCTTAGCGGGGGCTAGTAGCGACATTCAGTACTTC.